The 26 T cell receptor beta chains below all came from one sample that was sequenced in a study of identical twins. Using its own MiXCR run on the 5' RACE reads, TCRdb lists one record per CDR3 protein. The repertoire includes hundreds of thousands of distinct CDR3 sequences, approximately 6.1% of them detected once, and approximately 1.6% sits in the top ten. Sequenced material: naive T cells sorted from blood. The receptors here all came from a man aged 18 to 35 in good health.

This clonotype has a count of ten or more. V gene TRBV4-1 combines with J gene TRBJ2-3, with D tentatively TRBD1 or TRBD2 (5 bases each). V was shortened by 1 base and J by 4 bases, with 12 bases between the two germline ends. From germline, CDR1 is MGHRA and CDR2 YSYEKL. The CDR3 contains 15 residues. The CDR3 reads CASSQVGTRPDTQYF. The CDR3 DNA reads TGCGCCAGCAGCCAAGTTGGGACCAGACCAGATACGCAGTATTTT.

Details on this clonotype: A read error is possible here, since a much larger clone lies one base away. The chain couples TRBV5-1 to TRBJ2-1, with a weak D call TRBD1 (7 bases). Germline loops: CDR1 SGHRS, CDR2 YFSETQ. With 10 bases removed from V and 1 base from J, the gap between germline ends came to 21 bases. The CDR3 is made up of 16 amino acids. Here the CDR3 reads CACGFGGTESYNEQFF. CDR3 sequence (DNA): TGCGCCTGCGGCTTTGGCGGGACAGAGTCCTACAATGAGCAGTTCTTC.

This clonotype was counted ten times or more. The chain carries TRBV15 and TRBJ2-1; TRBD2 aligns across 7 bases. Germline CDR1 and CDR2: LNHNV and YYDKDF (reference sequence). With V trimmed by 6 bases and J by 5 bases, 10 bases remained unmatched. The CDR3 sequence is 15 residues long. CDR3 region: CATREWRESHNEQFF. In DNA, the CDR3 is TGTGCCACCAGAGAGTGGCGGGAGTCCCACAATGAGCAGTTCTTC.

The genes are TRBV6-4 and TRBJ2-7; weak D call: TRBD2 (6 bases). V was trimmed by 4 bases and J by 4 bases, leaving 17 bases between them. The CDR3 totals 15 residues. Germline V gives CDR1 MRHNA, CDR2 SNTAGT. CDR3 DNA: TGTGCCAGCAGTGGATTACGGGGGAATCCGTACGAGCAGTACGTC. It codes for CASSGLRGNPYEQYV.

About this clonotype itself: A much larger clonotype is one base distant, so this may be a read error. No conserved phenylalanine or tryptophan ends this CDR3, so it is likely a read error. The gene calls are TRBV29-1 and TRBJ2-5; D remains ambiguous. This CDR3 is 11 amino acids long. Germline V gene sequence: CDR1 SQVTM, CDR2 ANQGSEA. Deletions cut 4 bases from V and 4 bases from J, with 7 bases between. The CDR3 loop is CSVVDLETQYL. CDR3 sequence (DNA): TGCAGCGTTGTCGATTTAGAGACCCAGTACCTC.

CDR3 DNA sequence: TGTGCCAGCAGCTTCCTCCGGGTATATGAGCAGTTCTTC. Residues: CASSFLRVYEQFF. The chain employs TRBV7-2 and TRBJ2-1, with D hard to call. V gave up 3 bases and J gave up 8 bases, with 11 bases separating them. Germline lookup yields CDR1 SGHTA and CDR2 FQGNSA. The CDR3 spans 13 residues.

This rearrangement joins TRBV30 to TRBJ2-1; no clear D. CDR1 is GTSNPN, CDR2 SVGIG, per germline (reference sequence). The CDR3 sequence is 11 residues long. The ends were cut back, 0 bases at V and 8 bases at J, with 5 bases in the middle. CDR3 bases: TGTGCCTGGAGTGTAGACGATGAGCAGTTCTTC. Protein: CAWSVDDEQFF.

In this sample, this clonotype turned up many times. The chain recombines TRBV29-1 with TRBJ1-1; D gene unclear. Germline values: CDR1 SQVTM, CDR2 ANQGSEA. Deletions cut 4 bases from V and 0 bases from J, with 3 bases between. CDR3 length: 11 amino acids. This CDR3 is CSVGMNTEAFF. The CDR3 DNA reads as TGCAGCGTTGGTATGAACACTGAAGCTTTCTTT.

The chain joins TRBV6-1 to TRBJ1-4, with TRBD1 identical over 7 bases. Per germline, CDR1 MNHNS and CDR2 SASEGT. This CDR3 spans 13 amino acids. With V trimmed by 2 bases and J by 10 bases, 4 bases remained unmatched. As DNA, the CDR3 is TGTGCCAGCAGTGAAACTCCAGGGGGAAAACTGTTTTTT. This codes for CASSETPGGKLFF.

This clonotype was counted many times. This chain uses TRBV20-1 with TRBJ2-2, with 8 bases lining up with TRBD1. There are 12 residues in the CDR3. The germline gives CDR1 DFQATT, CDR2 SNEGSKA (reference sequence). The CDR3 bases are TGCAGCGCGAACAGGGGGGCCGGGGAGCTGTTTTTT. It codes for CSANRGAGELFF.

This clonotype was recorded at least ten times. V is TRBV25-1 and J is TRBJ2-2; 10 bases line up with TRBD1. The ends lost 6 bases at V and 6 bases at J; junction bases unmatched: 7. The germline gives CDR1 MGHDK, CDR2 SYGVNS. The CDR3 length is 15 residues. CDR3 sequence reads: CASRDRGVFPGELFF. DNA of the CDR3: TGTGCCAGCAGGGACAGGGGGGTCTTCCCCGGGGAGCTGTTTTTT.

This clonotype was recorded many times. The rearrangement joins TRBV7-2 to TRBJ2-1, with 8 bases aligning to TRBD1. Trimming removed 5 bases from V and 1 base from J; junction bases left unmatched: 10. The CDR3 consists of 17 residues. Germline CDR1 is SGHTA and CDR2 is FQGNSA. CDR3 sequence (DNA): TGTGCCAGCAGCCCAAGAGGGACAGGTCGATCCTACAATGAGCAGTTCTTC. Translating it yields CASSPRGTGRSYNEQFF.

Worth noting for this clonotype: A read error is possible here, since a much larger clone lies one base away. The CDR3 DNA is TGCAGTGCTCCCCGGACAGGGTTCGGGCAGTACTTC. Translated, it gives CSAPRTGFGQYF. The gene calls are TRBV20-1 and TRBJ2-7, with 8 bases aligning to TRBD1. CDR3 size: 12 residues. V gave up 5 bases and J gave up 9 bases; unmatched junction bases: 9. Germline lookup yields CDR1 DFQATT and CDR2 SNEGSKA (reference sequence).

This clonotype was counted ten times or more. The genes are TRBV3-1 and TRBJ2-1, with D tentatively TRBD2 (5 bases). V lost 7 bases and J lost 5, with 12 bases in between. The CDR3 runs 13 residues. Germline V gives CDR1 LGHDT, CDR2 YNNKEL (reference sequence). Written as DNA, the CDR3 is TGTGCCAGCACTAGGGAGCCAAACAATGAGCAGTTCTTC. Amino acid sequence: CASTREPNNEQFF.

The V gene is TRBV7-6, the J gene TRBJ2-7, with D maybe TRBD1 (5 bases). V lost 1 base and J lost 2, with 15 bases in between. This CDR3 is 16 amino acids long. Germline CDR1 and CDR2: SGHVS and FNYEAQ. CDR3 loop: CASSLEPGQATYEQYF. CDR3 DNA sequence: TGTGCCAGCAGCTTAGAGCCCGGACAAGCAACCTACGAGCAGTACTTC.

The sample holds many counts of this clonotype. The V call is TRBV6-1, the J call TRBJ2-2, with 9 bases aligning to TRBD2. The CDR3 covers 14 residues. J lost 7 bases, V lost 6 bases, and 6 bases had no gene match. The germline CDR1 and CDR2 sequences are MNHNS and SASEGT. Here the CDR3 DNA reads TGTGCCAGCAGAGGCGGGAGGGCCAGCGGGGAGCTGTTTTTT. It translates to CASRGGRASGELFF.

The chain combines TRBV7-9 with TRBJ2-3, with TRBD2 matching 10 bases. CDR3 length: 17 amino acids. Germline V gene sequence: CDR1 SEHNR, CDR2 FQNEAQ (reference sequence). J lost 1 base, V lost 5 bases, and 9 bases had no gene match. The CDR3: CASSPDLAGEGTDTQYF. The CDR3 bases are TGTGCCAGCAGCCCCGACCTAGCGGGAGAGGGCACAGATACGCAGTATTTT.

The genes are TRBV7-9 and TRBJ2-3; possibly TRBD2 for D (5 bases). From germline, CDR1 is SEHNR and CDR2 FQNEAQ (reference sequence). Trimming took 10 bases from V and 5 from J, leaving 7 bases between them. This CDR3 is built from 10 residues. The CDR3 DNA reads as TGTGCCACAGAGGGAGATACGCAGTATTTT. Amino acids: CATEGDTQYF.

This clonotype was picked up many times. This rearrangement joins TRBV29-1 to TRBJ2-3; perhaps D is TRBD1 or TRBD2 (5 bases each). The CDR3 extends over 14 amino acids. Germline loops: CDR1 SQVTM, CDR2 ANQGSEA. With 4 bases removed from V and 2 bases from J, the gap between germline ends came to 13 bases. This CDR3 reads CSVAGPVATDTQYF. CDR3 coding DNA: TGCAGCGTTGCGGGGCCGGTCGCCACAGATACGCAGTATTTT.

This chain uses TRBV12-3 or TRBV12-4 with TRBJ1-5, with D unclear. Trimming cost V 6 bases and J 0 bases, with 12 bases left between them. The CDR3 has 15 residues. In nucleotides, the CDR3 is TGTGCCAGCAGCCAAAAAGCGGGTAGCAATCAGCCCCAGCATTTT. Its translation: CASSQKAGSNQPQHF.

The table lists this clonotype with many counts. The rearrangement joins TRBV28 to TRBJ2-3, with unresolved D. The CDR3 sequence is 12 residues long. V was clipped by 5 bases and J by 6 bases, with 9 bases between them. Looked up from germline, CDR1 is MDHEN and CDR2 is SYDVKM. The CDR3 coding sequence is TGTGCCAGCAGTCCCAACCGGGATACGCAGTATTTT. The encoded protein is CASSPNRDTQYF. Full variable domain (rest looked up from reference TRBV28 and TRBJ2-3): DVKVTQSSRYLVKRTGEKVFLECVQDMDHENMFWYRQDPGLGLRLIYFSYDVKMKEKGDIPEGYSVSREKKERFSLILESASTNQTSMYLCASSPNRDTQYFGPGTRLTVL.

The sample holds many counts of this clonotype. The chain joins TRBV28 to TRBJ1-1; TRBD1 agrees at 8 bases. This CDR3 region has 15 residues. CDR1 and CDR2 (germline): MDHEN, SYDVKM. The V gene end was trimmed by 6 bases and the J gene end by 2 bases; junction bases not matched to a gene: 8. The CDR3 DNA reads TGTGCCAGCAGGGCTTCCGGGACAGGAAACACTGAAGCTTTCTTT. Its translation: CASRASGTGNTEAFF.

This clonotype was picked up a small number of times. CDR3 in amino acids: CASSQVGYKNIQYF. Here the CDR3 DNA reads TGTGCCAGCAGCCAAGTGGGGTACAAAAACATTCAGTACTTC. The chain is built from TRBV3-1 and TRBJ2-4; D unclear. V was pared by 1 base and J by 3 bases, with 7 bases between. Germline V gene sequence: CDR1 LGHDT, CDR2 YNNKEL (reference sequence). CDR3 length: 14 residues.

At least ten counts were recorded for this clonotype. The chain has TRBV25-1 and TRBJ2-3, with no clear D. The CDR3 length is 14 residues. The germline gives CDR1 MGHDK, CDR2 SYGVNS. With 6 bases removed from V and 2 bases from J, the gap between germline ends came to 12 bases. CDR3 DNA: TGTGCCAGCAGAGGACGGAAGCACACAGATACGCAGTATTTT. Translated, it gives CASRGRKHTDTQYF.

The count of this clonotype is one. This chain connects TRBV11-2 to TRBJ2-7; D is unclear. The CDR3 length is 12 residues. Germline values: CDR1 SGHAT, CDR2 FQNNGV. Trimming removed 1 base at V and 8 bases at J, with 9 bases between. CDR3 loop: CASSLVAGKQYV. The DNA of the CDR3 is TGTGCCAGCAGCTTAGTGGCTGGGAAGCAGTACGTC.

This clonotype showed up many times. The rearrangement links TRBV25-1 to TRBJ2-5; D not resolved. The CDR3 spans 15 residues. V lost 3 bases and J 4 bases, leaving 15 bases between the germline ends. Germline lookup yields CDR1 MGHDK and CDR2 SYGVNS. The CDR3 DNA is TGTGCCAGCAGTGATACGATGAAGCTCGGAGAGACCCAGTACTTC. It specifies CASSDTMKLGETQYF.